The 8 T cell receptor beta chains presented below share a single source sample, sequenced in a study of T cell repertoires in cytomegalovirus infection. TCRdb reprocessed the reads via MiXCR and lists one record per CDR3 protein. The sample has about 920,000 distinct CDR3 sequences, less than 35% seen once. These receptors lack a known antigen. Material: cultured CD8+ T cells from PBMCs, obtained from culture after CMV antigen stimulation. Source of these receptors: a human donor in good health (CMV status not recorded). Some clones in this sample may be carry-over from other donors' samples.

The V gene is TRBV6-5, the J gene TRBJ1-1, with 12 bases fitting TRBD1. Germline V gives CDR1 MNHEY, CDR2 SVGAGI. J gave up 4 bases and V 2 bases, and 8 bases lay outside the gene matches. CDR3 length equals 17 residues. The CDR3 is CASSYVRDRGLGTEAFF. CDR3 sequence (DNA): TGTGCCAGCAGTTACGTCCGGGACAGGGGGCTGGGCACTGAAGCTTTCTTT.

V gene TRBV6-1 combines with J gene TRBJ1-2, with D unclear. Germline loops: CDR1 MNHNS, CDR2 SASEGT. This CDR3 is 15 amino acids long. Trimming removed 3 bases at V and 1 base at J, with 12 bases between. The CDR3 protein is CASSDGREINYGYTF. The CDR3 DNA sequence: TGTGCCAGCAGTGACGGACGGGAAATTAACTATGGCTACACCTTC.

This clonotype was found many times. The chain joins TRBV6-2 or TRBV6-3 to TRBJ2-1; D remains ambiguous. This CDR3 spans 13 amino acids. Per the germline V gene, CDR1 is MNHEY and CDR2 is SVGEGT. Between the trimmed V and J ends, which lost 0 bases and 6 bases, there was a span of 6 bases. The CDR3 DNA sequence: TGTGCCAGCAGTTACTCGAATGGCAATGAGCAGTTCTTC. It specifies CASSYSNGNEQFF.

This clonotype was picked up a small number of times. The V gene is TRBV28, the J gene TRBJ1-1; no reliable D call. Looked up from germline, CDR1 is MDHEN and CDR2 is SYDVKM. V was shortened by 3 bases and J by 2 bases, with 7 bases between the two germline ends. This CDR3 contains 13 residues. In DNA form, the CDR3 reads TGTGCCAGCAGTTTTCCCATTAACACTGAAGCTTTCTTT. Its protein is CASSFPINTEAFF. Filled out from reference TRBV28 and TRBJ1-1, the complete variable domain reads DVKVTQSSRYLVKRTGEKVFLECVQDMDHENMFWYRQDPGLGLRLIYFSYDVKMKEKGDIPEGYSVSREKKERFSLILESASTNQTSMYLCASSFPINTEAFFGQGTRLTVV.

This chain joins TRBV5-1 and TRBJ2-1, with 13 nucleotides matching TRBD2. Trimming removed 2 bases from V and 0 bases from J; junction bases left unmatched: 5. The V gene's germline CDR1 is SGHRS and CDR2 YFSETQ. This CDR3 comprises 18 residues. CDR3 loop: CASSLLAGGPGSYNEQFF. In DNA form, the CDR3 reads TGCGCCAGCAGCTTACTAGCGGGGGGGCCGGGCTCCTACAATGAGCAGTTCTTC.

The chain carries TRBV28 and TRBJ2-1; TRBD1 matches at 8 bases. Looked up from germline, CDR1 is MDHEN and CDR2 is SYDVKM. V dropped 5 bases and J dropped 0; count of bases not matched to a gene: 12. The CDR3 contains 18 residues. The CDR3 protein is CASSTTGATLSSYNEQFF. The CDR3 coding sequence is TGTGCCAGCAGTACGACAGGGGCGACCTTAAGCTCCTACAATGAGCAGTTCTTC.

CDR3 DNA: TGTGCCAGTAGTACCAATCGGGGAGCTTTCTTT. Its translation: CASSTNRGAFF. The chain has TRBV19 and TRBJ1-1; D not certain. Trimming pared 4 bases from V and 10 bases from J, leaving 10 bases between. CDR3 size: 11 residues. The germline gives CDR1 LNHDA, CDR2 SQIVND (reference sequence).

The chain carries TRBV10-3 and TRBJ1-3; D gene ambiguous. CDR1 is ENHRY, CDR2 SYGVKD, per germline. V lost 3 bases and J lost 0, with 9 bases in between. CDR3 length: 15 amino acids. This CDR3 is CAISDRATSGNTIYF. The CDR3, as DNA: TGTGCCATCAGTGATAGGGCCACCTCTGGAAACACCATATATTTT.